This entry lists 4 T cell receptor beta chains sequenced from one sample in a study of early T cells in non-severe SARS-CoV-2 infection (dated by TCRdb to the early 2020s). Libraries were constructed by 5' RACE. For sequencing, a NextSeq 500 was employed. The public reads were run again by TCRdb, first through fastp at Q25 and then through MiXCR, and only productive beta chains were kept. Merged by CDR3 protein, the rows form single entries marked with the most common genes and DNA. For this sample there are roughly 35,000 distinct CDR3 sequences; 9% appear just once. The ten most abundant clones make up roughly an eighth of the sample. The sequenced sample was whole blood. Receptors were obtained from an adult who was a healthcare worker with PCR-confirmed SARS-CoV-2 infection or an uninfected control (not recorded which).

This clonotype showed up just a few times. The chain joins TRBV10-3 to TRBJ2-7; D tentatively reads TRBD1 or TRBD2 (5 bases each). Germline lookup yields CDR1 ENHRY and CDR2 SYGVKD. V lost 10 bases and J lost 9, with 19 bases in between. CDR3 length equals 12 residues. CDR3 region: CATGTQREMQYF. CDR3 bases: TGTGCCACCGGGACGCAGAGGGAAATGCAGTACTTC.

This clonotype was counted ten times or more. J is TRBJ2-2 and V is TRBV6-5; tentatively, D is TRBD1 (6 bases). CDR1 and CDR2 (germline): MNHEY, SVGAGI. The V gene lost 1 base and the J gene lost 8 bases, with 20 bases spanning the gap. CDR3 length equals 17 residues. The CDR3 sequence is CASSYFPGDRRAGELFF. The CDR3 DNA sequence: TGTGCCAGCAGTTACTTTCCAGGGGATCGCCGGGCAGGGGAGCTGTTTTTT.

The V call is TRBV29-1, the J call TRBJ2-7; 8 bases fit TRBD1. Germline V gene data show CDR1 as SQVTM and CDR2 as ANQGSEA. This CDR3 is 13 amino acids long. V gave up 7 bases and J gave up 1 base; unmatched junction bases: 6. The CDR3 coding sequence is TGCAGCGCCTGGACAGGGACTTCCTACGAGCAGTACTTC. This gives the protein CSAWTGTSYEQYF.

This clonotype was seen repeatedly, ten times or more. CDR3: CAIWSGGIQTQYF. The CDR3 DNA follows: TGTGCCATCTGGTCGGGGGGAATTCAGACCCAGTACTTC. The V call is TRBV10-3, the J call TRBJ2-5; 7 bases align to TRBD2. The ends lost 8 bases at V and 6 bases at J; junction bases unmatched: 9. The germline V gene encodes CDR1 ENHRY and CDR2 SYGVKD. The CDR3 covers 13 residues.